Presented here are 15 T cell receptor beta chains from one specimen sequenced in a study of identical twins. TCRdb itself ran the 5' RACE reads through MiXCR, one entry per CDR3 protein. The sample holds 400,000 to 500,000 distinct CDR3 sequences, roughly an eighth seen once. The sample was also reused in another study, on yellow fever vaccine responses in identical twins.

Sequenced: CD4+ T cells sorted from blood. These receptors originate from a woman younger than 30 in good health.

The CDR3 spells CASSQGSGYEQYF. The CDR3 coding sequence is TGTGCCAGCTCACAGGGGTCGGGCTACGAGCAGTACTTC. This chain uses TRBV18 with TRBJ2-7; TRBD1 might be the D (5 bases). Germline V gene lookup returns CDR1 KGHSH and CDR2 LQKENI. V was trimmed by 4 bases and J by 3 bases, leaving 10 bases between them. This CDR3 contains 13 residues.

This clonotype was seen a handful of times. This chain links TRBV5-5 with TRBJ2-5; the D call may be TRBD1 or TRBD2 (5 bases each). In germline, CDR1 is SGHKS, CDR2 YYEKEE (reference sequence). Trimming cost V 2 bases and J 4 bases, with 12 bases left between them. This CDR3 comprises 14 residues. The CDR3 spells CASSLGVGAETQYF. The CDR3 DNA follows: TGTGCCAGCAGCTTAGGGGTCGGGGCAGAGACCCAGTACTTC.

This clonotype showed up just a few times. The CDR3 DNA sequence: TGTGCCAGCAGCTTGGCAGGGAATAACAGAAACACCATATATTTT. This codes for CASSLAGNNRNTIYF. The chain has TRBV7-9 and TRBJ1-3; TRBD1 is a possible D gene (5 bases). This CDR3 is built from 15 residues. CDR1 and CDR2 (germline): SEHNR, FQNEAQ (reference sequence). Trimming took off 3 bases at V and 5 bases at J, with 14 bases between the two ends.

The rearrangement joins TRBV9 to TRBJ2-1, with 9 bases aligning to TRBD2. This CDR3 has 15 residues. Unmatched junction bases numbered 7, after V lost 2 bases and J lost 7 bases. Germline V lookup: CDR1 SGDLS, CDR2 YYNGEE. The CDR3 region has the DNA TGTGCCAGCAGCGTTGCTGCGGGAGGGGGAAATGAGCAGTTCTTC. Its protein product is CASSVAAGGGNEQFF.

This clonotype was counted a few times. V usage is TRBV5-4 and J usage is TRBJ1-2; perhaps TRBD1 as D (5 bases). V was clipped by 0 bases and J by 1 base, with 10 bases between them. The germline CDR1 and CDR2 sequences are SGHNT and YYREEE (reference sequence). CDR3 length equals 15 residues. CDR3 coding DNA: TGTGCCAGCAGCTTGGGGGCAGGGCTTAACTATGGCTACACCTTC. This encodes CASSLGAGLNYGYTF.

This clonotype has just a few counts. The chain links TRBV3-1 to TRBJ2-7; TRBD1 is a possible D gene (5 bases). Germline CDR1 reads LGHDT; CDR2 reads YNNKEL (reference sequence). The CDR3 runs to 17 residues. The germline V and J ends were trimmed by 4 bases and 5 bases, with 24 bases remaining between them. CDR3 protein: CASSPQGAKGFGNEQYF. The CDR3 DNA reads TGTGCCAGCAGCCCCCAAGGGGCGAAGGGCTTTGGGAACGAGCAGTACTTC.

This clonotype appeared a few times. The V gene is TRBV11-1, the J gene TRBJ2-7, with TRBD2 identical over 10 bases. The CDR3 has 15 amino acids. Germline CDR1 and CDR2: SGHAT and FQDESV (reference sequence). Germline trimming cut 5 bases from V and 2 bases from J; bases unmatched to any gene: 6. As DNA, the CDR3 is TGTGCCAGCAGCCGCACTAGCGGGGAGACCTACGAGCAGTACTTC. Its translation is CASSRTSGETYEQYF.

The J gene is TRBJ1-1, the V gene TRBV10-3; D not resolved. Deletions cut 0 bases from V and 6 bases from J, with 11 bases between. Germline V gene data show CDR1 as ENHRY and CDR2 as SYGVKD. This CDR3 is built from 14 residues. DNA of the CDR3: TGTGCCATCAGTGAGTCTGGGGTTGGGGCTGAAGCTTTCTTT. Protein product: CAISESGVGAEAFF.

A few counts support this clonotype. The CDR3 is CATSREVSGLEQFF. The CDR3 coding sequence is TGTGCCACCAGCAGAGAGGTCAGCGGGTTAGAGCAGTTCTTC. This chain links TRBV15 with TRBJ2-1, with D perhaps matching TRBD2 (6 bases). With 0 bases removed from V and 10 bases from J, the gap between germline ends came to 13 bases. In germline, CDR1 is LNHNV, CDR2 YYDKDF (reference sequence). The CDR3 extends over 14 amino acids.

The genes are TRBV19 and TRBJ2-1, with a weak D call TRBD1 (5 bases). Trimming stripped 5 bases from V and 2 bases from J, with 13 bases between. From germline, CDR1 is LNHDA and CDR2 SQIVND (reference sequence). This CDR3 region has 15 residues. The CDR3 sequence is CASSGSRVTYNEQFF. CDR3 DNA sequence: TGTGCCAGTAGTGGGTCCAGGGTCACCTACAATGAGCAGTTCTTC.

The V and J genes are TRBV11-2 and TRBJ2-3; 8 positions match TRBD2. The germline gives CDR1 SGHAT, CDR2 FQNNGV. CDR3 length: 19 residues. J lost 1 base, V lost 0 bases, and 12 bases had no gene match. As DNA, the CDR3 is TGTGCCAGCAGCTTAGATGGGGTTCTTAGCGGGGACCGCACAGATACGCAGTATTTT. It translates to CASSLDGVLSGDRTDTQYF.

This clonotype turned up a few times. V usage is TRBV9 and J usage is TRBJ1-5; 7 bases agree with TRBD1. The CDR3 has 15 amino acids. The J segment lost 2 bases and the V segment lost 0 bases, leaving 2 bases of the junction unmatched. The V gene's germline CDR1 is SGDLS and CDR2 YYNGEE. The chain's CDR3 is CASSVGQGGNQPQHF. DNA for the CDR3: TGTGCCAGCAGCGTAGGACAGGGCGGCAATCAGCCCCAGCATTTT.

This rearrangement joins TRBV5-1 to TRBJ2-1; no definite D call. The CDR3 extends over 15 amino acids. Deletions cut 4 bases from V and 0 bases from J, with 11 bases between. Germline V gives CDR1 SGHRS, CDR2 YFSETQ. This CDR3 is CASSLTLSSYNEQFF. The CDR3 nucleotides are TGCGCCAGCAGCCTCACTCTGAGCTCCTACAATGAGCAGTTCTTC.

This clonotype was observed a few times. The rearrangement links TRBV10-2 to TRBJ2-1; 9 bases are a match to TRBD1. In germline, CDR1 is WSHSY, CDR2 SAAADI. The CDR3 has 17 amino acids. J lost 2 bases, V lost 3 bases, and 8 bases had no gene match. The CDR3 sequence: CASSDIEGQGTYNEQFF. CDR3 coding DNA: TGCGCCAGCAGTGATATCGAGGGACAGGGAACCTACAATGAGCAGTTCTTC.

The chain combines TRBV4-3 with TRBJ2-5, with D perhaps assigned TRBD1 or TRBD2 (5 bases each). V gave up 1 base and J gave up 5 bases, with 14 bases separating them. Germline V gene lookup returns CDR1 LGHNA and CDR2 YSLEER. This CDR3 spans 15 amino acids. The CDR3: CASSQVLGREETQYF. CDR3 bases: TGCGCCAGCAGCCAAGTACTAGGCAGGGAGGAGACCCAGTACTTC.